The entry that follows covers one TCR beta chain sequence. This specimen belongs to a study of T-cell memory formation after mild COVID-19. This CDR3 has 16 amino acids. Germline CDR1 and CDR2: SGHRS and YFSETQ. Unmatched junction bases numbered 9, after V lost 1 base and J lost 3 bases. It was 5'RACE with constant-segment primers that produced the TCR alpha and TCR beta cDNA libraries, which carried sample barcodes and UMIs. TCRdb re-analysed the 5' RACE reads in MiXCR, keeping a single row per CDR3 protein. Of hundreds of thousands of distinct CDR3 sequences in the sample, around 28% were seen once.

V is TRBV5-1 and J is TRBJ2-7; 8 bases fit TRBD2. This TCR derives from an adult woman who had mild COVID-19 (a few samples of this study predate the infection). Cell type and time point are not known. Material for sequencing was PBMCs or a T cell subset sorted from them (not recorded which). CDR3 region: CASSLPTSGPFYEQYF. CDR3 bases: TGCGCCAGCAGCTTGCCTACTAGCGGTCCCTTCTACGAGCAGTACTTC.